This TCR beta chain was identified in a study of cytomegalovirus exposure and HLA in healthy donors. Study conclusions and caveats: Follow-up analysis later connected one missense variant in DCLRE1C with trimming of TCR beta V- and J-genes. Most TCR sequences were uncommon, yet certain public TCRs appeared in many donors.

Regarding this clone: Its target is not known.

Germline V gene sequence: CDR1 SGHTA, CDR2 FQGTGA. V was pared by 6 bases and J by 3 bases, with 21 bases between. This CDR3 contains 16 residues. Researchers ran the PCR with 60 Vbeta and 13 Jbeta primers. Authors' analysis steps: Later analysis identified tens of millions of unique TCR beta chains, about 10 million shared. Profiled with immunoSEQ multiplex PCR; TCRdb holds only in-frame clones, not every one. Clone size and the V and J calls come from that table; the DNA yielded D and trimming. This sample has approximately 100,000 clones, with approximately 71% found just once. This chain connects TRBV7-3 to TRBJ2-7; no clear D. This TCR was recovered from a man aged 40-50 years in good health and CMV-seronegative. The sample consisted of PBMCs. The CDR3 DNA reads TGTGCCAGCAGTTCTCCCTCACCTGGAGTATACTACGAGCAGTACTTC. As protein: CASSSPSPGVYYEQYF.